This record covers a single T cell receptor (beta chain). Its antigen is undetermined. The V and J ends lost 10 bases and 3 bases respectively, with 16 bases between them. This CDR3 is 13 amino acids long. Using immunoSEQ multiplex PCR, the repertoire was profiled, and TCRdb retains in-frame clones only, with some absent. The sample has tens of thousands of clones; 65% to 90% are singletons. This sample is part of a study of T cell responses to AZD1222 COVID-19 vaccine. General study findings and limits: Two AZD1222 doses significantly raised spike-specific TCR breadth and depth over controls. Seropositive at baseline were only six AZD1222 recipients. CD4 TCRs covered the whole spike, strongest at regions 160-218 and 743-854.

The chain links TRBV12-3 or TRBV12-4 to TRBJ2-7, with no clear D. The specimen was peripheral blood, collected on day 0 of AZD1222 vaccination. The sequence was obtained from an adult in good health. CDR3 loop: CATALTGVYEQYF. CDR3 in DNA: TGTGCCACCGCCCTTACTGGTGTCTACGAGCAGTACTTC.